This T cell receptor beta chain appears in the sequencing data of a study of shared clonotypes between healthy human individuals. Study overall: Per donor, three plates held CD4 naive cells, three held CD4 memory, two held CD8 naive and one held CD8 memory.

Produced via immunoSEQ multiplex PCR; TCRdb's table is partial and in-frame only. The sample shows roughly 1,100,000 clones, more than 65% of them seen only once. This clone came up once. Its target is unknown. Study-level findings and limits: On the whole, naive subsets had larger estimated richness than memory subsets had.

Sequenced input: memory CD4+ T cells sorted from blood. Indicated subset: CD45RA-negative fraction. This TCR derives from a man aged 18 to 30 in good health.

CDR3 nucleotide sequence: TGTGCCAGCAGCCCTCCTCCTAGCGGGTCTTACAATGAGCAGTTCTTC. This encodes CASSPPPSGSYNEQFF. This chain joins TRBV5-4 and TRBJ2-1, with 8 bases fitting TRBD2. The CDR3 is made up of 16 amino acids. Germline V CDR1 and CDR2: SGHNT, YYREEE (reference sequence). V shed 4 bases, J shed 4 bases, and the junction held 10 bases outside the gene matches.